Below, 3 T cell receptor beta chains from the same sample are listed, as sequenced in a study of cytomegalovirus exposure and HLA in healthy donors. In the PCR, 60 Vbeta and 13 Jbeta primers were used. Sequencing was performed with immunoSEQ multiplex PCR; in TCRdb, only in-frame clones are kept and a portion is missing. Seen here are 180,000 or so clones, approximately 59% observed once, and the top ten hold 2.5% to 3%. Sequencing input: PBMCs. These receptors were obtained from a man aged 40-49 years in good health and CMV-seronegative.

This chain links TRBV30 with TRBJ2-3; 9 positions match TRBD1. CDR1 is GTSNPN and CDR2 is SVGIG in the germline V gene (reference sequence). Trimming took 1 base from V and 4 from J; bases not matched to a gene: 6. This CDR3 contains 15 residues. The DNA of the CDR3 is TGTGCCTGGAGTGGAACAGGGGGCGAGGCAGATACGCAGTATTTT. Its protein product is CAWSGTGGEADTQYF.

The chain is built from TRBV27 and TRBJ2-4, with 8 bases identical to TRBD2. Trimming cost V 3 bases and J 7 bases; bases outside gene matches: 14. Germline V gene sequence: CDR1 MNHEY, CDR2 SMNVEV (reference sequence). This CDR3 has 17 residues. The CDR3 loop reads CASSFPETSVLTNIQYF. CDR3 nucleotide sequence: TGTGCCAGCAGTTTCCCAGAGACTAGCGTTCTTACTAACATTCAGTACTTC.

This chain links TRBV6-4 with TRBJ2-1; 8 bases line up with TRBD2. With V trimmed by 0 bases and J by 7 bases, 5 bases remained unmatched. The CDR3 runs to 15 residues. Looked up from germline, CDR1 is MRHNA and CDR2 is SNTAGT. CDR3: CASSDSTGGANEQFF. The DNA for the CDR3 is TGTGCCAGCAGTGACTCGACCGGGGGGGCGAATGAGCAGTTCTTC.